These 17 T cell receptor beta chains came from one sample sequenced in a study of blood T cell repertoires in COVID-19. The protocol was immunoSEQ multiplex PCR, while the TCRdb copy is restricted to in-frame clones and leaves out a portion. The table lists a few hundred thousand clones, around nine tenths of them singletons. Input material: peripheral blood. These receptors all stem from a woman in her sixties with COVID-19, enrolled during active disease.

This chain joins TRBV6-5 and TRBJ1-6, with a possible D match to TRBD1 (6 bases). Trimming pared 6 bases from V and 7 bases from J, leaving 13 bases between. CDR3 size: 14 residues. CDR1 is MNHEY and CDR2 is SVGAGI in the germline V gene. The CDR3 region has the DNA TGTGCCAGCAGGACCCAGGGGATCAATTCACCCCTCCACTTT. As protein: CASRTQGINSPLHF.

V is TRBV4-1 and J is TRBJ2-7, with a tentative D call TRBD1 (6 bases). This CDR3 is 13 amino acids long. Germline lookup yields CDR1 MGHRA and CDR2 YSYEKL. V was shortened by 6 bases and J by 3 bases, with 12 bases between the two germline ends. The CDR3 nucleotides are TGCGCCAGCAGTCCTAGAGGGGGCTACGAGCAGTACTTC. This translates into CASSPRGGYEQYF.

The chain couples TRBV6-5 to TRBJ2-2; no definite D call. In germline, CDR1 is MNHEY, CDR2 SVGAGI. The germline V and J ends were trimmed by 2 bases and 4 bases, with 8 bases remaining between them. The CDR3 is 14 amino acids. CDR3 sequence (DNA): TGTGCCAGCAGTTACAGGTCAGGCACCGGGGAGCTGTTTTTT. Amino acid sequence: CASSYRSGTGELFF.

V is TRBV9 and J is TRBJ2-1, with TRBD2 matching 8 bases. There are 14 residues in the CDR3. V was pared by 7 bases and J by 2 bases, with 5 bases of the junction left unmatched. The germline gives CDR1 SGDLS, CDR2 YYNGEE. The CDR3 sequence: CASGPGGTYNEQFF. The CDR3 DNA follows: TGTGCCAGCGGACCGGGGGGGACCTACAATGAGCAGTTCTTC. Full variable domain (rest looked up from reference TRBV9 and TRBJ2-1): DSGVTQTPKHLITATGQRVTLRCSPRSGDLSVYWYQQSLDQGLQFLIQYYNGEERAKGNILERFSAQQFPDLHSELNLSSLELGDSALYFCASGPGGTYNEQFFGPGTRLTVL.

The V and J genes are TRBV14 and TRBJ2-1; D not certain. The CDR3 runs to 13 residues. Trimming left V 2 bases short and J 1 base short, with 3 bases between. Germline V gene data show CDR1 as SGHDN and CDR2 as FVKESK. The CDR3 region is CASSQQSYNEQFF. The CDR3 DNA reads TGTGCCAGCAGCCAACAGTCCTACAATGAGCAGTTCTTC. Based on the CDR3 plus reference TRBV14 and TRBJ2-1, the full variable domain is EAGVTQFPSHSVIEKGQTVTLRCDPISGHDNLYWYRRVMGKEIKFLLHFVKESKQDESGMPNNRFLAERTGGTYSTLKVQPAELEDSGVYFCASSQQSYNEQFFGPGTRLTVL.

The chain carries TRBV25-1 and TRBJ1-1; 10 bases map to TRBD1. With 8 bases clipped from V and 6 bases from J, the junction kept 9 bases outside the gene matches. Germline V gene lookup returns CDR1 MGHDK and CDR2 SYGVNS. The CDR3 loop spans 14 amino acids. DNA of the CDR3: TGTGCCAGCTCCGGGACAGGGGCGAAGGCTGAAGCTTTCTTT. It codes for CASSGTGAKAEAFF.

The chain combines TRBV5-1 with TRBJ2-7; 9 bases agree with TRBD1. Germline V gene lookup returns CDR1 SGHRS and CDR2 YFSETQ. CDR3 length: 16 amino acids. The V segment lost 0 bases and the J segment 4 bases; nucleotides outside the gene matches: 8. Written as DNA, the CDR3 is TGCGCCAGCAGCTTGGTAACGGGACAGGGAGCTTACGAGCAGTACTTC. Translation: CASSLVTGQGAYEQYF.

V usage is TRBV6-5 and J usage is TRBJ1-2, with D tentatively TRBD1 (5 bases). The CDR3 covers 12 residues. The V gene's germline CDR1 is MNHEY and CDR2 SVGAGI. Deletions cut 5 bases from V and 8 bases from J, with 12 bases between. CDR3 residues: CASSQGLVGYTF. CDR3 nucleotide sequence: TGTGCCAGCAGTCAGGGTTTGGTCGGCTACACCTTC.

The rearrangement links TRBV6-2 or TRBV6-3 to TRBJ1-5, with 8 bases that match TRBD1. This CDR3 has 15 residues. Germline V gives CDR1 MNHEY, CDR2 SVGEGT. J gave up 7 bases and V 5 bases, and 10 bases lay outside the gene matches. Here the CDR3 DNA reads TGTGCCAGCAGTCCCTATCAGGGGGCCGGGCAGCCCCAGCATTTT. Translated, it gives CASSPYQGAGQPQHF.

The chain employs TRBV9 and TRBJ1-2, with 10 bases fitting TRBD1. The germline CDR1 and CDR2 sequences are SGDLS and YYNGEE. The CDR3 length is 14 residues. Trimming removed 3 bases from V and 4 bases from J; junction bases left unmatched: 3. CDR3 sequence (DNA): TGTGCCAGCAGCGCCGGGGACAGGGGCTATGGCTACACCTTC. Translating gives CASSAGDRGYGYTF.

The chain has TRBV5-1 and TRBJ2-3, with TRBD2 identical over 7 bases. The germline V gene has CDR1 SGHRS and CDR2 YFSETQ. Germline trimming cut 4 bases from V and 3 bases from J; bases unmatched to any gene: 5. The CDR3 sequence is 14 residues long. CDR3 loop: CASSPWGGTDTQYF. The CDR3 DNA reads TGCGCCAGCAGCCCATGGGGGGGGACAGATACGCAGTATTTT. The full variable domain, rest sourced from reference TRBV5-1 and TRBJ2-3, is KAGVTQTPRYLIKTRGQQVTLSCSPISGHRSVSWYQQTPGQGLQFLFEYFSETQRNKGNFPGRFSGRQFSNSRSEMNVSTLELGDSALYLCASSPWGGTDTQYFGPGTRLTVL.

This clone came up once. Written as DNA, the CDR3 is TGTGCCAGCAGCCGAGGCGAGGCCGGGGAGCTGTTTTTT. Translation: CASSRGEAGELFF. V usage is TRBV11-2 and J usage is TRBJ2-2; D remains unclear. In germline, CDR1 is SGHAT, CDR2 FQNNGV. V lost 5 bases and J lost 6, with 10 bases in between. The CDR3 runs to 13 residues.

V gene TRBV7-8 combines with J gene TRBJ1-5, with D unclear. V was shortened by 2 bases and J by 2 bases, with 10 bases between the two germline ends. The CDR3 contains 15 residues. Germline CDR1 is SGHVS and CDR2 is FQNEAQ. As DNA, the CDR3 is TGTGCCAGCAGCTTACTCGGAGGTGGCAATCAGCCCCAGCATTTT. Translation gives CASSLLGGGNQPQHF.

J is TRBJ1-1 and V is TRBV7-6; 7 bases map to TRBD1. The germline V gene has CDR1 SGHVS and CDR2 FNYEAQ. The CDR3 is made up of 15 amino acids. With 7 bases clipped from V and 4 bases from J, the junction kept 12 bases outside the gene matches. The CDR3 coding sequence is TGTGCCAGCACCCCACAGGGGTCCGTAACCACTGAAGCTTTCTTT. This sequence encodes CASTPQGSVTTEAFF.

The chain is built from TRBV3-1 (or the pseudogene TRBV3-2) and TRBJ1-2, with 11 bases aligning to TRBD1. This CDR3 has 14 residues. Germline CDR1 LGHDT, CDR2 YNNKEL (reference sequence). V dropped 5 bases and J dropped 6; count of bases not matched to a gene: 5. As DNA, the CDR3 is TGTGCCAGCAGCGCCAGGGACAGGGGGAATGGCTACACCTTC. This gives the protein CASSARDRGNGYTF.

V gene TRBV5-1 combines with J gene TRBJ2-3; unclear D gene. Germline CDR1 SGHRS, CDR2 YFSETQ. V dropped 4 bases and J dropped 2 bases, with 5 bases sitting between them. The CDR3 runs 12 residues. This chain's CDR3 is CASSINTDTQYF. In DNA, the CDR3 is TGCGCCAGCAGCATCAACACAGATACGCAGTATTTT.

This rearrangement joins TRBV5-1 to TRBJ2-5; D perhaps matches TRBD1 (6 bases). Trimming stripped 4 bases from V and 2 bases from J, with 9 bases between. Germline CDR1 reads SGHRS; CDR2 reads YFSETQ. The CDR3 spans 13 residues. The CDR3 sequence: CASSRGQQETQYF. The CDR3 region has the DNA TGCGCCAGCAGCCGTGGACAGCAAGAGACCCAGTACTTC.